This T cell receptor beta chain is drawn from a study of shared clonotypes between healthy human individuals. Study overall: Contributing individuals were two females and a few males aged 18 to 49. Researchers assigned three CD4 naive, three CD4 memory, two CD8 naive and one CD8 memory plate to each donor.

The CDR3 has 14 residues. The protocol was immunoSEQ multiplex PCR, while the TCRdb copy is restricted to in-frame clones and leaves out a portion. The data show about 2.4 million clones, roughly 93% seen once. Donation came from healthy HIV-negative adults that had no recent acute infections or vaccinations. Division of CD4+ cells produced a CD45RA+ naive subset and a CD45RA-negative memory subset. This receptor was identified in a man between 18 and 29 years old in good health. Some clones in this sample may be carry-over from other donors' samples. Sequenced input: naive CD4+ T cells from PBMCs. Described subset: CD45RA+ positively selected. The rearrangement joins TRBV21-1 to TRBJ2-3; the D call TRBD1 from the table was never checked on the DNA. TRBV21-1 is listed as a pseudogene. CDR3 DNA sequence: TGTGCCAGCAACACAGACAGGGACCCAGATACGCAGTATTTT. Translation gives CASNTDRDPDTQYF.